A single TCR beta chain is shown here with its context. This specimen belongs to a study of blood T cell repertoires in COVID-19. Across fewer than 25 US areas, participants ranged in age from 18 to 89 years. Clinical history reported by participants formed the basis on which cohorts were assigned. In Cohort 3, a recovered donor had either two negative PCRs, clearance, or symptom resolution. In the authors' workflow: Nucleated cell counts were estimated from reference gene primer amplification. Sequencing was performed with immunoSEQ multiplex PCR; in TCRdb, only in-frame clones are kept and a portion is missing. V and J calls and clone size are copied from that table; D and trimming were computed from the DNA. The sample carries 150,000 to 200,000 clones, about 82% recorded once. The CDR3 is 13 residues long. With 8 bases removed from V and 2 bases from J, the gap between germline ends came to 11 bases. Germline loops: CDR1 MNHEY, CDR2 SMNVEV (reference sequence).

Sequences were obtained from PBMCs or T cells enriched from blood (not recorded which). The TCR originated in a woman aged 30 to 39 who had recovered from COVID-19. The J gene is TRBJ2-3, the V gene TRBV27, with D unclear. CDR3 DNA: TGTGCCAGCGCGGCAGTATTCACAGATACGCAGTATTTT. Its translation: CASAAVFTDTQYF.